This is a list of T cell receptor beta chains from one sample in a study of cytomegalovirus exposure and HLA in healthy donors. The protocol was immunoSEQ multiplex PCR, while the TCRdb copy is restricted to in-frame clones and leaves out a portion. This sample has over 120,000 clones, with more than 75% found just once. Input material: PBMCs. All receptors come from a man aged 45-60 years in good health and CMV-seronegative. Each CDR3 is given with its conserved first and last residue. D genes are given only for firm matches. Where a row states a size, it is once, few, many or the class of an expanded clone; other rows omit it.

>TRBD2|TRBJ2-1|.|TRBV6-5
TGTGCCAGCAGTTACGCCGGGACTAGCCGTTACAATGAGCAGTTCTTC
CASSYAGTSRYNEQFF
>TRBD1|TRBJ2-3|.|TRBV29-1
TGCAGCGTGAGAACAGGGGGTACGCAGTATTTT
CSVRTGGTQYF
>TRBD1|TRBJ2-7|few|TRBV10-2
TGCGCCAGCAGTAAACCGGGACAGGGAGTCAACGAGCAGTACTTC
CASSKPGQGVNEQYF
>TRBD2|TRBJ2-2|.|TRBV4-1
TGCGCCAGCAGCCCTGGGACTAGCGGGGGCGCTACGAACACCGGGGAGCTGTTTTTT
CASSPGTSGGATNTGELFF
>.|TRBJ2-7|.|TRBV7-9
TGTGCCAGCAGCTTAGGATCGGGGGAACGCTCCTACGAGCAGTACTTC
CASSLGSGERSYEQYF
>.|TRBJ1-2|few|TRBV27
TGTGCCAGCAGTTTATCAACAGGGAACGGCTACACCTTC
CASSLSTGNGYTF
>TRBD2|TRBJ2-1|few|TRBV7-6
TGTGCCAGCAGCTTAGCGCTAGCGGGAGGGAATGAGCAGTTCTTC
CASSLALAGGNEQFF
>TRBD2|TRBJ2-3|.|TRBV4-2
TGTGCCAGCAGCCAAGTTTGGCAGCCTAGCGGGGGGGCCAGCACAGATACGCAGTATTTT
CASSQVWQPSGGASTDTQYF
>TRBD2|TRBJ2-3|.|TRBV19
TGTGCCAGTAGTGGGGGTCGGACTAGCGGGAGGACAGATACGCAGTATTTT
CASSGGRTSGRTDTQYF
>TRBD1|TRBJ1-1|.|TRBV19
TGTGCCAGTAGTATGGAACAGGGGGGCACTGAAGCTTTCTTT
CASSMEQGGTEAFF
>TRBD2|TRBJ2-5|.|TRBV9
TGTGCCAGCAGCCTTGGACTAGTCGGGCGGGAGACCCAGTACTTC
CASSLGLVGRETQYF
>.|TRBJ2-5|.|TRBV5-4
TGTGCCAGCAGCTTGGGAGCTCAAGAGACCCAGTACTTC
CASSLGAQETQYF
>.|TRBJ1-5|.|TRBV6-1
TGTGCCAGCAGGTCGGGAGGGTTCCAGCCCCAGCATTTT
CASRSGGFQPQHF
>.|TRBJ1-2|.|TRBV25-1
TGTGCCAGCAGTGCCGGGGTGCTCTATGGCTACACCTTC
CASSAGVLYGYTF
>TRBD2|TRBJ2-2|.|TRBV7-2
TGTGCCAGCAGCTTATCTGGAACTAGCGGGAGCGGGGAGCTGTTTTTT
CASSLSGTSGSGELFF
>.|TRBJ2-7|.|TRBV28
TGTGCCAGCAGTCGGAGGTACGAGCAGTACTTC
CASSRRYEQYF
>TRBD2|TRBJ2-7|few|TRBV6-1
TGTGCCAGCAGTGATCTAGCGGGAGGGATAAACTACGAGCAGTACTTC
CASSDLAGGINYEQYF
>TRBD1|TRBJ2-5|.|TRBV10-1
TGCGCCAGCAGCCCTGAGAGGGGGCTATCAGAGACCCAGTACTTC
CASSPERGLSETQYF
>TRBD1|TRBJ2-6|.|TRBV29-1
TGCAGCGCAGGACAGGGGGGGGCCAACGTCCTGACTTTC
CSAGQGGANVLTF
>.|TRBJ2-5|.|TRBV7-2
TGTGCCAGCAGCTTCAGGGGGGCCCGGGAGACCCAGTACTTC
CASSFRGARETQYF
>TRBD2|TRBJ2-1|.|TRBV5-6
TGTGCCAGCAGCCCCAGAATTACTAGCGCACGCTACAATGAGCAGTTCTTC
CASSPRITSARYNEQFF
>TRBD1|TRBJ1-5|.|TRBV5-6
TGTGCCAGCAGTTGGGGACAGGGTGTCAATAGCAATCAGCCCCAGCATTTT
CASSWGQGVNSNQPQHF
>TRBD2|TRBJ2-1|.|TRBV14
TGTGCCAGCAGACAAGCGGGAGCCCCCCGCTTCTTC
CASRQAGAPRFF
>.|TRBJ2-3|.|TRBV5-1
TGCGCCAGCAGCTTGGCATTTGGGCGTAGAAGCACAGATACGCAGTATTTT
CASSLAFGRRSTDTQYF
>.|TRBJ1-2|few|TRBV19
TGTGCCAGTAGTATAGAGGGGCTGAGTGGCTACACCTTC
CASSIEGLSGYTF
>TRBD1|TRBJ2-6|.|TRBV5-6
TGTGCCAGCAGATCAAGGGGGCTGGGTGGGGCCAACGTCCTGACTTTC
CASRSRGLGGANVLTF
>.|TRBJ1-2|.|TRBV12-5
TGTGCTAGTGGTTTTCCCGCGGAAGGCTACACCTTC
CASGFPAEGYTF
>.|TRBJ2-7|few|TRBV9
TGTGCCAGCAGCGTAAAGGAGAGTACCAGCTCCTACGAGCAGTACTTC
CASSVKESTSSYEQYF
>TRBD1|TRBJ2-5|few|TRBV7-9
TGTGCCAGCAGCCCGGTACAGGGGTTTACAGAGACCCAGTACTTC
CASSPVQGFTETQYF
>TRBD1|TRBJ1-6|.|TRBV18
TGTGCCAGCTCACCTAATCTCCCGGGACAGAGTAATTCACCCCTCCACTTT
CASSPNLPGQSNSPLHF
>TRBD2|TRBJ2-2|.|TRBV6-1
TGTGCCAGCAGTGAAGCGCTATCGCTAGCGGGGCAAACGAACACCGGGGAGCTGTTTTTT
CASSEALSLAGQTNTGELFF
>.|TRBJ2-7|.|TRBV5-6
TGTGCCAGCAGCCTCGACAGGAGAAGCGAGCAGTACTTC
CASSLDRRSEQYF
>.|TRBJ1-2|.|TRBV5-6
TGTGCCAGCAGCTTGGAACAGGGCACCGCTAACTATGGCTACACCTTC
CASSLEQGTANYGYTF